What follows are 2 T cell receptor beta chains derived from one specimen sequenced in a study of T-cell memory formation after mild COVID-19. TCRdb used MiXCR to reprocess the 5' RACE reads, holding one entry per CDR3 protein. The table lists around 310,000 distinct CDR3 sequences, about 13% of them singletons. Input material: PBMCs or a T cell subset sorted from them (not recorded which). The receptor set was obtained from a man aged 18 to 29 who had mild COVID-19 (a few samples of this study predate the infection). Cell type and time point are not known.

This chain uses TRBV6-2 or TRBV6-3 with TRBJ2-7; TRBD2 matches 8 bases. The CDR3 is 13 residues long. CDR1 is MNHEY and CDR2 is SVGEGT in the germline V gene. The junction had 4 bases not matched to a gene; V was cut back by 7 bases and J by 2 bases. CDR3 DNA sequence: TGTGCCAGCATAGCGGGGCTCACCTACGAGCAGTACTTC. Its protein is CASIAGLTYEQYF.

The chain joins TRBV11-3 to TRBJ2-1; D gene uncertain. V lost 0 bases and J lost 8, with 8 bases in between. Looked up from germline, CDR1 is SGHNT and CDR2 is YENEEA. This CDR3 region has 13 residues. The CDR3 coding sequence is TGTGCCAGCAGCTTAGAATCTTGGGATGAGCAGTTCTTC. Translated, it gives CASSLESWDEQFF.